The 30 T cell receptor beta chains given below trace back to one sample, sequenced in a study of blood T cell repertoires in COVID-19. Sequenced by immunoSEQ multiplex PCR; TCRdb stores in-frame clones only, minus some. The table shows about 72,000 clones, with under 95% occurring only once. The sequencing input was peripheral blood. These receptor sequences come from a human donor in a cohort sampled during active COVID-19.

The J gene is TRBJ1-6, the V gene TRBV2, with 9 bases identical to TRBD1. Germline CDR1 SNHLY, CDR2 FYNNEI. Unmatched junction bases numbered 5, after V lost 7 bases and J lost 7 bases. The CDR3 covers 14 residues. CDR3 in amino acids: CASTVDRGNSPLHF. CDR3 nucleotide sequence: TGTGCCAGCACCGTAGACAGGGGGAATTCACCCCTCCACTTT.

The rearrangement uses TRBV7-2 and TRBJ2-7; 10 nucleotides match TRBD2. Looked up from germline, CDR1 is SGHTA and CDR2 is FQGNSA. The CDR3 contains 14 residues. The V gene end was trimmed by 4 bases and the J gene end by 3 bases; junction bases not matched to a gene: 3. In nucleotides, the CDR3 is TGTGCCAGCAGCTCTACTAGCGGGGTCTACGAGCAGTACTTC. This gives the protein CASSSTSGVYEQYF.

The sample holds a few counts of this clone. V usage is TRBV7-9 and J usage is TRBJ2-7; the D gene is possibly TRBD2 (5 bases). Germline CDR1 reads SEHNR; CDR2 reads FQNEAQ (reference sequence). Trimming cost V 1 base and J 7 bases, with 11 bases left between them. This CDR3 spans 13 amino acids. Here the CDR3 DNA reads TGTGCCAGCAGCTTAGAGACGAAGCGGGAGCAGTACTTC. Amino acid sequence: CASSLETKREQYF.

The rearrangement links TRBV4-1 to TRBJ2-2, with 10 positions matching TRBD2. Looked up from germline, CDR1 is MGHRA and CDR2 is YSYEKL. The length of the CDR3 is 17 residues. V was pared by 0 bases and J by 6 bases, with 7 bases of the junction left unmatched. CDR3 sequence (DNA): TGCGCCAGCAGCCAAGACGGCCTAGCGGGAGAATCCGGGGAGCTGTTTTTT. Amino acid sequence: CASSQDGLAGESGELFF.

This clone was recorded a few times. The chain links TRBV5-1 to TRBJ2-7; 7 bases match TRBD2. The ends lost 0 bases at V and 5 bases at J; junction bases unmatched: 5. The CDR3 length is 14 residues. Germline V gene sequence: CDR1 SGHRS, CDR2 YFSETQ. The CDR3 sequence: CASSLGLAVDEQYF. CDR3 in DNA: TGCGCCAGCAGCTTGGGCCTAGCGGTCGACGAGCAGTACTTC.

The V and J genes are TRBV5-4 and TRBJ2-3; 15 bases map to TRBD2. Looked up from germline, CDR1 is SGHNT and CDR2 is YYREEE (reference sequence). The J segment lost 1 base and the V segment lost 4 bases, leaving 4 bases of the junction unmatched. The CDR3 loop spans 17 amino acids. CDR3 amino acids: CASSPGLAGGRTDTQYF. The DNA for the CDR3 is TGTGCCAGCAGCCCGGGACTAGCGGGAGGACGCACAGATACGCAGTATTTT.

This sequence joins TRBV7-2 and TRBJ2-7; D is possibly TRBD2 (6 bases). Trimming removed 5 bases from V and 2 bases from J, with 13 bases in between. The V gene's germline CDR1 is SGHTA and CDR2 FQGNSA. The CDR3 totals 14 residues. The CDR3 here is CASSLNAGPYEQYF. As DNA, the CDR3 is TGTGCCAGCAGCCTCAACGCGGGACCCTACGAGCAGTACTTC.

The chain has TRBV7-9 and TRBJ1-3; D not resolved. CDR1 and CDR2 (germline): SEHNR, FQNEAQ (reference sequence). Trimming pared 1 base from V and 2 bases from J, leaving 9 bases between. This CDR3 has 15 residues. The CDR3, as DNA: TGTGCCAGCAGCTTAGTAGCGTTGCCTGGAAACACCATATATTTT. Encoded protein: CASSLVALPGNTIYF. Combining the CDR3 with reference TRBV7-9 and TRBJ1-3 gives the whole variable domain DTGVSQNPRHKITKRGQNVTFRCDPISEHNRLYWYRQTLGQGPEFLTYFQNEAQLEKSRLLSDRFSAERPKGSFSTLEIQRTEQGDSAMYLCASSLVALPGNTIYFGEGSWLTVV.

CDR3 DNA: TGTGCCAGCAGTGGACAGGGCGACACTGAAGCTTTCTTT. It codes for CASSGQGDTEAFF. The genes are TRBV2 and TRBJ1-1; 7 positions agree with TRBD1. Germline lookup yields CDR1 SNHLY and CDR2 FYNNEI. V trimming: 4 bases; J trimming: 3 bases; junction bases outside the gene matches: 2. CDR3 length equals 13 residues.

The chain has TRBV5-1 and TRBJ2-1; 8 nucleotides line up with TRBD2. Germline CDR1 is SGHRS and CDR2 is YFSETQ. V shed 2 bases and J 5 bases; nucleotides not matched to a gene: 3. This CDR3 region has 14 residues. The CDR3 loop is CASSFQRGNNEQFF. CDR3 bases: TGCGCCAGCAGCTTCCAGCGGGGGAACAATGAGCAGTTCTTC.

This sequence joins TRBV10-3 and TRBJ1-2, with 7 bases matching TRBD1. Germline CDR1 reads ENHRY; CDR2 reads SYGVKD. With 3 bases clipped from V and 9 bases from J, the junction kept 10 bases outside the gene matches. CDR3 length: 14 residues. The CDR3 bases are TGTGCCATCAGTGATAGGTCCACAGGGGTCAGCTACACCTTC. Protein sequence: CAISDRSTGVSYTF.

This clone was picked up a small number of times. This chain connects TRBV4-3 to TRBJ1-3; D is ambiguous. Germline V lookup: CDR1 LGHNA, CDR2 YSLEER. The CDR3 is 15 residues long. Deletions cut 1 base from V and 0 bases from J, with 7 bases between. The CDR3: CASSQGPFSGNTIYF. CDR3 coding DNA: TGCGCCAGCAGCCAAGGGCCGTTCTCTGGAAACACCATATATTTT.

The chain is built from TRBV7-2 and TRBJ2-7, with D perhaps matching TRBD1 (6 bases). CDR1 is SGHTA and CDR2 is FQGNSA in the germline V gene. Trimming stripped 10 bases from V and 2 bases from J, with 21 bases between. This CDR3 is built from 15 residues. The CDR3 loop is CATGRRGRPAYEQYF. The CDR3 region has the DNA TGTGCCACCGGCCGCAGGGGCCGCCCTGCCTACGAGCAGTACTTC.

The chain has TRBV28 and TRBJ2-1; 12 bases match TRBD2. CDR3 size: 16 residues. V shed 8 bases, J shed 8 bases, and the junction held 13 bases outside the gene matches. Germline lookup yields CDR1 MDHEN and CDR2 SYDVKM. The CDR3 DNA reads as TGTGCCAGCCCCCCCCCGACTAGCGGGAGTTGGGATGAGCAGTTCTTC. It codes for CASPPPTSGSWDEQFF. Variable domain in full (rest from reference TRBV28 and TRBJ2-1): DVKVTQSSRYLVKRTGEKVFLECVQDMDHENMFWYRQDPGLGLRLIYFSYDVKMKEKGDIPEGYSVSREKKERFSLILESASTNQTSMYLCASPPPTSGSWDEQFFGPGTRLTVL.

This CDR3 is CASSQELGSGSLRDTDTQYF. CDR3 DNA sequence: TGTGCCAGCAGCCAAGAATTAGGTAGCGGGAGTCTACGGGACACAGATACGCAGTATTTT. J is TRBJ2-3 and V is TRBV4-2; 9 nucleotides line up with TRBD2. The CDR3 has 20 residues. Germline CDR1 and CDR2: LGHNA and YNFKEQ. The V and J ends lost 0 bases and 2 bases, in that order; junction bases with no gene match: 15.

CDR3 region: CASSRHGGTEAFF. In DNA, the CDR3 is TGTGCCAGCAGTCGACACGGTGGAACTGAAGCTTTCTTT. The chain has TRBV27 and TRBJ1-1; D is ambiguous. V shed 5 bases and J shed 5 bases, with 12 bases lying between them. Germline CDR1 and CDR2: MNHEY and SMNVEV (reference sequence). This CDR3 comprises 13 residues.

The chain recombines TRBV5-4 with TRBJ2-5; 9 bases fit TRBD2. With 0 bases clipped from V and 5 bases from J, the junction kept 8 bases outside the gene matches. Looked up from germline, CDR1 is SGHNT and CDR2 is YYREEE (reference sequence). CDR3 size: 16 residues. CDR3 DNA sequence: TGTGCCAGCAGCTTGGTTGGCGGGAGGGCATGGGAGACCCAGTACTTC. This gives the protein CASSLVGGRAWETQYF. Together with reference TRBV5-4 and TRBJ2-5, the CDR3 gives the full variable domain: ETGVTQSPTHLIKTRGQQVTLRCSSQSGHNTVSWYQQALGQGPQFIFQYYREEENGRGNFPPRFSGLQFPNYSSELNVNALELDDSALYLCASSLVGGRAWETQYFGPGTRLLVL.

The chain has TRBV4-3 and TRBJ2-7; 15 bases fit TRBD2. Germline lookup yields CDR1 LGHNA and CDR2 YSLEER. This CDR3 has 15 residues. V lost 7 bases, J lost 5 bases, and 6 bases stayed unmatched. The CDR3 region has the DNA TGCGCCAGCACCGGGACTAGCGGGAGGAACAACGAGCAGTACTTC. Protein product: CASTGTSGRNNEQYF.

The rearrangement uses TRBV9 and TRBJ1-6, with TRBD1 matching 9 bases. The V and J ends lost 0 bases and 9 bases, in that order; junction bases with no gene match: 1. Germline CDR1 is SGDLS and CDR2 is YYNGEE. The CDR3 is 14 residues long. The CDR3 DNA reads as TGTGCCAGCAGCGTAGGGGGACAGGGTTCACCCCTCCACTTT. It translates to CASSVGGQGSPLHF.

The chain combines TRBV4-3 with TRBJ2-1; 7 nucleotides match TRBD2. CDR3 size: 17 residues. J was trimmed by 2 bases and V by 1 base; bases with no gene match: 8. The germline V gene encodes CDR1 LGHNA and CDR2 YSLEER. The CDR3 sequence: CASSQVLAERAYNEQFF. CDR3 nucleotides: TGCGCCAGCAGCCAAGTCCTAGCGGAGAGGGCCTACAATGAGCAGTTCTTC.

The V call is TRBV3-1 (or the pseudogene TRBV3-2), the J call TRBJ2-6; 8 nucleotides match TRBD2. This CDR3 region has 21 residues. V was clipped by 4 bases and J by 3 bases; unmatched bases: 20. Germline V gene lookup returns CDR1 LGHDT and CDR2 YNNKEL (reference sequence). The CDR3 DNA follows: TGTGCCAGCAGCCTTCGAGGGAGGGCTAGCGGGTCCCGGGGTGGGGCCAACGTCCTGACTTTC. The encoded protein is CASSLRGRASGSRGGANVLTF.

The rearrangement uses TRBV5-4 and TRBJ2-3, with TRBD2 matching 7 bases. V dropped 4 bases and J dropped 2; count of bases not matched to a gene: 10. The CDR3 covers 16 residues. Germline lookup yields CDR1 SGHNT and CDR2 YYREEE (reference sequence). The CDR3 region has the DNA TGTGCCAGCAGCCTGGGACGGGAGGTTCCCACAGATACGCAGTATTTT. Translation gives CASSLGREVPTDTQYF.

V is TRBV9 and J is TRBJ1-4; possibly TRBD1 for D (5 bases). Per germline, CDR1 SGDLS and CDR2 YYNGEE. This CDR3 comprises 15 residues. V lost 3 bases, J lost 8 bases, and 17 bases lay in between. The CDR3 sequence is CASSEAGGRGEKLFF. CDR3 coding DNA: TGTGCCAGCAGCGAAGCGGGGGGGAGAGGGGAAAAACTGTTTTTT.

This sequence joins TRBV7-2 and TRBJ1-4; the D gene is possibly TRBD1 (5 bases). V was shortened by 2 bases and J by 3 bases, with 10 bases between the two germline ends. Germline lookup yields CDR1 SGHTA and CDR2 FQGNSA. The CDR3 has 15 amino acids. DNA of the CDR3: TGTGCCAGCAGCTTAAACAGGCAGCCTAATGAAAAACTGTTTTTT. The encoded protein is CASSLNRQPNEKLFF.

The chain uses TRBV5-4 and TRBJ2-3, with TRBD2 matching over 8 bases. The CDR3 sequence is 16 residues long. J was trimmed by 3 bases and V by 4 bases; bases with no gene match: 10. CDR1 SGHNT and CDR2 YYREEE come from the germline V gene (reference sequence). The CDR3 DNA reads TGTGCCAGCAGCCCCGGCGGGGGGAGAATGACAGATACGCAGTATTTT. Amino acid sequence: CASSPGGGRMTDTQYF.

This chain uses TRBV28 with TRBJ2-4; TRBD2 is a possible D gene (5 bases). This CDR3 contains 14 residues. V was pared by 2 bases and J by 0 bases, with 5 bases between. The V gene's germline CDR1 is MDHEN and CDR2 SYDVKM. This CDR3 reads CASSLAGAKNIQYF. As DNA, the CDR3 is TGTGCCAGCAGTTTAGCGGGAGCCAAAAACATTCAGTACTTC.

The chain links TRBV5-1 to TRBJ2-1, with unresolved D. Trimming pared 2 bases from V and 0 bases from J, leaving 9 bases between. Germline V gene lookup returns CDR1 SGHRS and CDR2 YFSETQ. The CDR3 extends over 15 amino acids. CDR3 sequence (DNA): TGCGCCAGCAGCTTCGAGGCGTCCTCCTACAATGAGCAGTTCTTC. This sequence encodes CASSFEASSYNEQFF.

The rearrangement uses TRBV11-3 and TRBJ2-1, with a tentative D call TRBD1 (5 bases). This CDR3 is 17 amino acids long. Trimming removed 0 bases from V and 3 bases from J, with 15 bases in between. Germline V CDR1 and CDR2: SGHNT, YENEEA. The CDR3 sequence is CASSLDSASGHYNEQFF. The DNA for the CDR3 is TGTGCCAGCAGCTTAGATAGTGCCTCAGGGCACTACAATGAGCAGTTCTTC.

The chain employs TRBV28 and TRBJ2-3; 15 nucleotides line up with TRBD2. Germline CDR1 reads MDHEN; CDR2 reads SYDVKM. With 5 bases clipped from V and 7 bases from J, the junction kept 7 bases outside the gene matches. There are 16 residues in the CDR3. Written as DNA, the CDR3 is TGTGCCAGCAGTCCCGGACTAGCGGGAGGGCCACATACGCAGTATTTT. Its protein product is CASSPGLAGGPHTQYF.

This clone showed up just once. The chain links TRBV7-3 to TRBJ2-2; 8 positions match TRBD1. The CDR3 totals 17 residues. Germline trimming cut 2 bases from V and 6 bases from J; bases unmatched to any gene: 11. Germline lookup yields CDR1 SGHTA and CDR2 FQGTGA. CDR3 nucleotides: TGTGCCAGCAGCTTACATAGAACAGGGGGATTGTCCGGGGAGCTGTTTTTT. This translates into CASSLHRTGGLSGELFF.